These 17 T cell receptor beta chains share one sample of origin, sequenced in a study of blood T cells in healthy people across ages. PCR was performed a second time for roughly 7 to 12 cycles using a sample-barcoded 5' primer and a J-beta primer mix. One entry per CDR3 protein results from TCRdb running MiXCR on the 5' RACE reads. Of fewer than 1.5 million distinct CDR3 sequences listed, about 43% were seen once; the top ten hold 7.9%. The sequenced sample consisted of blood. These receptors were obtained from a woman aged 18-29 years in good health.

This clonotype was counted once. This could be a read error, since a much larger clone is one nucleotide away. The chain joins TRBV28 to TRBJ2-1; possibly TRBD2 for D (5 bases). Germline V gives CDR1 MDHEN, CDR2 SYDVKM. The CDR3 covers 15 residues. The CDR3 region is CASSVTALGSNERFF. CDR3 DNA sequence: TGTGCCAGCAGTGTGACCGCTTTAGGGAGCAATGAGCGGTTCTTC.

This clonotype came up a few times. The rearrangement links TRBV7-9 to TRBJ2-3; tentatively, D is TRBD1 (5 bases). CDR3 length: 15 amino acids. Trimming pared 5 bases from V and 0 bases from J, leaving 12 bases between. CDR1 and CDR2 (germline): SEHNR, FQNEAQ (reference sequence). The CDR3 region has the DNA TGTGCCAGCAGCCCAGGGTGCGCTAGCACAGATACGCAGTATTTT. The encoded protein is CASSPGCASTDTQYF.

The chain's CDR3 is CASMRQGGTEAFF. In DNA, the CDR3 is TGTGCCAGTATGAGGCAGGGTGGGACTGAAGCTTTCTTT. This chain joins TRBV12-3 or TRBV12-4 and TRBJ1-1; possible D gene TRBD1, 5 bases. V gave up 9 bases and J gave up 5 bases, with 16 bases separating them. The CDR3 spans 13 residues.

This clonotype was found many times. The J gene is TRBJ2-7, the V gene TRBV4-1; a possible D gene is TRBD2 (6 bases). V lost 5 bases and J lost 3, with 17 bases in between. Germline CDR1 and CDR2: MGHRA and YSYEKL. This CDR3 is 15 amino acids long. CDR3: CASSDIPSADYEQYF. Here the CDR3 DNA reads TGCGCCAGCAGCGACATCCCTAGCGCCGACTACGAGCAGTACTTC.

V is TRBV27 and J is TRBJ1-5; D gene ambiguous. The CDR3 loop spans 14 amino acids. Trimming removed 3 bases from V and 2 bases from J, with 8 bases in between. Germline CDR1 MNHEY, CDR2 SMNVEV (reference sequence). CDR3 nucleotide sequence: TGTGCCAGCAGTTTCCGTGGGGGCAATCAGCCCCAGCATTTT. Protein product: CASSFRGGNQPQHF.

A note on this clonotype: A read error is possible here, since a much larger clone lies one base away. This rearrangement joins TRBV20-1 to TRBJ2-1, with 11 positions matching TRBD2. Near its end, the DNA agrees better with TRBJ2-7, so the J call may be wrong. Germline assignment: CDR1 DFQATT and CDR2 SNEGSKA (reference sequence). This CDR3 has 14 residues. This CDR3 is CSATTSGAYNEQYF. The CDR3 coding sequence is TGCAGTGCTACGACTAGCGGGGCCTACAATGAGCAGTACTTC.

This clonotype turned up a few times. The chain employs TRBV6-2 or TRBV6-3 and TRBJ2-5; 10 positions agree with TRBD2. Germline V gene sequence: CDR1 MNHEY, CDR2 SVGEGT. V lost 7 bases and J lost 0; bases outside the gene matches: 8. The CDR3 covers 16 residues. CDR3: CASIPTSGQYQETQYF. Here the CDR3 DNA reads TGTGCCAGCATCCCGACTAGCGGGCAGTACCAAGAGACCCAGTACTTC.

This rearrangement joins TRBV20-1 to TRBJ2-1, with D tentatively TRBD2 (5 bases). This CDR3 comprises 15 residues. Trimming took off 5 bases at V and 4 bases at J, with 18 bases between the two ends. Germline CDR1 and CDR2: DFQATT and SNEGSKA (reference sequence). In nucleotides, the CDR3 is TGCAGTGCTGCAGATCGAGCGGAGTTTTACAATGAGCAGTTCTTC. Translated: CSAADRAEFYNEQFF.

In this sample, this clonotype turned up a few times. This sequence joins TRBV4-1 and TRBJ2-7; D is undetermined. The CDR3 spans 13 residues. Trimming pared 4 bases from V and 3 bases from J, leaving 10 bases between. Germline V gene lookup returns CDR1 MGHRA and CDR2 YSYEKL. CDR3 nucleotides: TGCGCCAGCAGCCTGAGACTCGACTACGAGCAGTACTTC. Amino acid sequence: CASSLRLDYEQYF.

This clonotype was seen ten or more times. The rearrangement links TRBV6-6 to TRBJ1-2, with 12 bases aligning to TRBD1. The V segment lost 6 bases and the J segment 2 bases; nucleotides outside the gene matches: 10. CDR3 length: 17 residues. In germline, CDR1 is MNHNY, CDR2 SVGAGI (reference sequence). The CDR3 region has the DNA TGTGCCAGCAGCCCCGGGACAGGGGGCCCTTTCAACTATGGCTACACCTTC. Translated, it gives CASSPGTGGPFNYGYTF.

V and J are TRBV4-1 and TRBJ1-4; 10 bases match TRBD1. Germline CDR1 reads MGHRA; CDR2 reads YSYEKL. The ends lost 0 bases at V and 7 bases at J; junction bases unmatched: 8. CDR3 length: 17 residues. CDR3 DNA sequence: TGCGCCAGCAGCCAAGATGTGACAGGGGGCTTCGGTGAAAAACTGTTTTTT. The encoded protein is CASSQDVTGGFGEKLFF.

The chain uses TRBV29-1 and TRBJ2-5; no firm D call. CDR1 is SQVTM and CDR2 is ANQGSEA in the germline V gene. The ends were cut back, 6 bases at V and 1 base at J, with 12 bases in the middle. CDR3 size: 13 residues. CDR3 sequence: CSVSMGFQETQYF. CDR3 DNA: TGCAGCGTGTCAATGGGGTTCCAAGAGACCCAGTACTTC.

This clonotype was seen only a few times. The CDR3 loop reads CASRPEAYRSYEQYF. CDR3 DNA: TGTGCCAGCAGACCGGAGGCTTACAGATCCTACGAGCAGTACTTC. The V call is TRBV7-9, the J call TRBJ2-7, with a tentative D call TRBD2 (5 bases). The CDR3 has 15 residues. Germline lookup yields CDR1 SEHNR and CDR2 FQNEAQ (reference sequence). V was trimmed by 6 bases and J by 1 base, leaving 16 bases between them.

The sample holds many counts of this clonotype. The chain couples TRBV7-9 to TRBJ1-1; D is unclear. Trimming took off 5 bases at V and 1 base at J, with 11 bases between the two ends. The CDR3 totals 14 residues. CDR1 is SEHNR, CDR2 FQNEAQ, per germline (reference sequence). The CDR3 loop reads CASSPRTGNTEAFF. CDR3 in DNA: TGTGCCAGCAGCCCGAGGACGGGGAACACTGAAGCTTTCTTT.

This clonotype was picked up a small number of times. The junction departs from the called germline gene at one end, perhaps through a read error. The chain is built from TRBV7-3 and TRBJ2-1; 7 bases are a match to TRBD2. Germline CDR1 SGHTA, CDR2 FQGTGA. The CDR3 runs to 14 residues. DNA for the CDR3: TGCGCCAGCAGCGCGCCGGGGGGTCACAATGAGCAGTTCTTC. It is translated as CASSAPGGHNEQFF.

The rearrangement joins TRBV29-1 to TRBJ1-1, with unresolved D. This CDR3 has 13 residues. Deletions cut 1 base from V and 4 bases from J, with 10 bases between. The germline V gene has CDR1 SQVTM and CDR2 ANQGSEA. The CDR3, as DNA: TGCAGCGTTGAAGGGGAAGTAGGCACTGAAGCTTTCTTT. This gives the protein CSVEGEVGTEAFF.

This clonotype occurred many times. The chain has TRBV6-5 and TRBJ2-1; 8 bases map to TRBD1. V was clipped by 6 bases and J by 8 bases; unmatched bases: 3. The CDR3 has 12 residues. Germline CDR1 MNHEY, CDR2 SVGAGI. The DNA of the CDR3 is TGTGCCAGCAGAGGACAGGGCCATGAGCAGTTCTTC. Translation: CASRGQGHEQFF.